This T cell receptor beta chain was obtained from a study of blood T cell repertoires in COVID-19. In this sample, this clone turned up once. Profiled with immunoSEQ multiplex PCR; TCRdb holds only in-frame clones, not every one. The sample has about 98,000 clones, approximately 81% seen once; the top ten hold around 4%. Germline values: CDR1 LNHNV, CDR2 YYDKDF (reference sequence). Trimming cost V 7 bases and J 3 bases; bases outside gene matches: 5. This CDR3 has 13 amino acids. Material: peripheral blood. This receptor was identified in a man between 60 and 75 years old with acute or convalescent COVID-19. The rearrangement links TRBV15 to TRBJ1-1; 7 bases align to TRBD1. Here the CDR3 reads CATNPTGYTEAFF. The CDR3 DNA sequence: TGTGCCACCAACCCGACAGGGTACACTGAAGCTTTCTTT.